This TCR beta chain comes out of a study of blood T cells in healthy people across ages. Points from the study as a whole: Long-lived and aged donors differed, with more naive CD4+ cells and higher diversity in the long-lived.

At least 5.5 micrograms of total RNA were extracted per sample. In the case of this clonotype: Antigen specificity is unknown.

It was with a sample-barcoded 5' primer and a J-beta primer mix that a second PCR of about 7 to 12 cycles was run. The authors tagged each cDNA molecule using a template-switch adaptor with 12 random nucleotides. All samples yielded 3 million or more CDR3-containing paired-end reads. TCRdb used MiXCR to reprocess the 5' RACE reads, holding one entry per CDR3 protein. The sample lists fewer than 1,000,000 distinct CDR3 sequences, around 42% occurring once. The sequence was obtained from a man aged 55 to 70 in good health. The sample consisted of blood.

CDR3 in amino acids: CASSRLASGSYNEQFF. The CDR3 coding sequence is TGCGCCAGCAGCCGACTAGCCTCTGGGTCCTACAATGAGCAGTTCTTC. J is TRBJ2-1 and V is TRBV5-1; 7 nucleotides align to TRBD2. Germline lookup yields CDR1 SGHRS and CDR2 YFSETQ. This CDR3 spans 16 amino acids. The J segment lost 1 base and the V segment lost 4 bases, leaving 8 bases of the junction unmatched.